The 15 T cell receptor beta chains listed next were all sequenced from one sample in a study of T cells in Graves' hyperthyroidism and ophthalmopathy. From RNA transcripts, TCR beta CDR3 regions were amplified. The TCR CDR3 was amplified in a first-round RT-PCR using the HTBI primer set. TCRdb used MiXCR to reprocess the multiplex PCR reads, holding one entry per CDR3 protein. The table lists fewer than 250,000 distinct CDR3 sequences, 17% of them singletons. Material: blood. All receptors come from a man over 45 with Graves' hyperthyroidism.

This clonotype was counted many times. The chain recombines TRBV18 with TRBJ2-5; tentatively, D is TRBD1 (6 bases). Looked up from germline, CDR1 is KGHSH and CDR2 is LQKENI. The CDR3 is made up of 15 amino acids. Trimming removed 1 base at V and 5 bases at J, with 14 bases between. CDR3 amino acids: CASSPRQAQEETQYF. The CDR3 bases are TGTGCCAGCTCACCACGACAGGCCCAGGAGGAGACCCAGTACTTC.

There are many counts of this clonotype. The rearrangement joins TRBV11-2 to TRBJ2-3; D not resolved. The CDR3 covers 14 residues. Trimming shortened V by 5 bases and J by 1 base, and 10 bases separated the two germline ends. The germline V gene has CDR1 SGHAT and CDR2 FQNNGV. The CDR3 DNA follows: TGTGCCAGCAGCAACAGATATCGCACAGATACGCAGTATTTT. Translated, it gives CASSNRYRTDTQYF.

In its sample, this clonotype was seen many times. The V call is TRBV5-5, the J call TRBJ2-1, with TRBD1 matching 8 bases. Germline CDR1 is SGHKS and CDR2 is YYEKEE (reference sequence). The CDR3 contains 15 residues. J lost 1 base, V lost 4 bases, and 4 bases had no gene match. Written as DNA, the CDR3 is TGTGCCAGCAGCCCAGGACAGGGATCCTACAATGAGCAGTTCTTC. Its protein product is CASSPGQGSYNEQFF.

Written as DNA, the CDR3 is TGCAGTGCTAGCCGGCTAGCGGGAGGGGAGCGGGAGACCCAGTACTTC. Protein sequence: CSASRLAGGERETQYF. This chain joins TRBV20-1 and TRBJ2-5; 12 nucleotides align to TRBD2. The CDR3 is made up of 16 amino acids. CDR1 and CDR2 (germline): DFQATT, SNEGSKA (reference sequence). Losses at the gene ends were 3 bases for V and 5 bases for J; bases not matched to a gene: 10.

This clonotype was picked up a small number of times. V is TRBV6-6 and J is TRBJ2-7; 7 nucleotides line up with TRBD2. The CDR3 spans 14 residues. Germline V lookup: CDR1 MNHNY, CDR2 SVGAGI (reference sequence). Trimming took 2 bases from V and 5 from J; bases not matched to a gene: 6. CDR3 protein: CASSYTAGKNEQYF. The CDR3, as DNA: TGTGCCAGCAGTTACACAGCGGGAAAGAACGAGCAGTACTTC.

In this sample, this clonotype turned up many times. A read error may account for a junction end that differs from germline. V and J are TRBV12-3 or TRBV12-4 and TRBJ1-5; D gene ambiguous. The CDR3 length is 14 residues. The CDR3 spells CASSLDLSYQPQHF. Written as DNA, the CDR3 is TGTGCCAGCAGTTTGGACCTTAGCTATCAGCCCCAGCATTTT.

The V and J genes are TRBV5-1 and TRBJ2-3; D is perhaps TRBD1 (5 bases). Germline values: CDR1 SGHRS, CDR2 YFSETQ. The CDR3 runs to 16 residues. Trimming pared 0 bases from V and 6 bases from J, leaving 17 bases between. The CDR3 sequence is CASSLAVTGPGDTQYF. Written as DNA, the CDR3 is TGCGCCAGCAGCTTGGCCGTGACGGGTCCAGGGGATACGCAGTATTTT.

This clonotype was seen more than once but under ten times. The chain joins TRBV9 to TRBJ2-3; 7 bases fit TRBD1. The CDR3 has 15 residues. V lost 4 bases to trimming and J lost 3 bases; unmatched junction nucleotides: 8. Germline V CDR1 and CDR2: SGDLS, YYNGEE. CDR3: CASSPRQGRTDTQYF. Written as DNA, the CDR3 is TGTGCCAGCAGCCCCCGACAGGGAAGGACAGATACGCAGTATTTT.

This clonotype was observed many times. CDR3 DNA sequence: TGTGCCAGCAGTTACTCGTGGACTAGCGGGAGTAGTACCCAGTACTTC. Residues: CASSYSWTSGSSTQYF. The chain joins TRBV6-6 to TRBJ2-5, with TRBD2 matching over 13 bases. Germline assignment: CDR1 MNHNY and CDR2 SVGAGI (reference sequence). V dropped 0 bases and J dropped 8; count of bases not matched to a gene: 6. This CDR3 is built from 16 residues.

This clonotype was seen only a few times. The chain is built from TRBV7-9 and TRBJ1-5; 7 bases match TRBD1. Losses at the gene ends were 6 bases for V and 0 bases for J; bases not matched to a gene: 11. Germline V gene lookup returns CDR1 SEHNR and CDR2 FQNEAQ (reference sequence). The CDR3 has 17 amino acids. CDR3 bases: TGTGCCAGCAGTAAGGATCCGGGACAGTATAGCAATCAGCCCCAGCATTTT. Protein sequence: CASSKDPGQYSNQPQHF. The complete variable domain, with remaining parts taken from reference TRBV7-9 and TRBJ1-5, reads DTGVSQNPRHKITKRGQNVTFRCDPISEHNRLYWYRQTLGQGPEFLTYFQNEAQLEKSRLLSDRFSAERPKGSFSTLEIQRTEQGDSAMYLCASSKDPGQYSNQPQHFGDGTRLSIL.

V is TRBV6-2 or TRBV6-3 and J is TRBJ1-2; the D is unclear. CDR1 and CDR2 from the germline V gene are MNHEY and SVGEGT. The CDR3 is 12 amino acids. The germline V and J ends were trimmed by 1 base and 8 bases, with 8 bases remaining between them. CDR3 region: CASSYFSRGYTF. CDR3 sequence (DNA): TGTGCCAGCAGTTACTTCAGCAGGGGCTACACCTTC.

This clonotype was recorded many times. CDR3 nucleotides: TGTGCCAGCAGCTTATCCGGCGGTGGACCCGGGGAGCTGTTTTTT. Translating gives CASSLSGGGPGELFF. The chain carries TRBV7-2 and TRBJ2-2; no clear D. With 2 bases removed from V and 6 bases from J, the gap between germline ends came to 13 bases. The CDR3 runs to 15 residues. Germline V gene data show CDR1 as SGHTA and CDR2 as FQGNSA.

This clonotype was detected a few times. J is TRBJ1-2 and V is TRBV15, with TRBD1 identical over 7 bases. V was clipped by 0 bases and J by 8 bases; unmatched bases: 12. CDR1 is LNHNV and CDR2 is YYDKDF in the germline V gene (reference sequence). The CDR3 covers 16 residues. DNA for the CDR3: TGTGCCACCAGCAGAGACCGAGGGGTTAGGGGGCAGGGCTACACCTTC. Translation: CATSRDRGVRGQGYTF.

This clonotype was found many times. The genes are TRBV3-1 and TRBJ2-7; D perhaps matches TRBD1 (5 bases). The CDR3 length is 13 residues. Germline V CDR1 and CDR2: LGHDT, YNNKEL (reference sequence). V gave up 3 bases and J gave up 5 bases, with 11 bases separating them. CDR3 nucleotides: TGTGCCAGCAGCCAGTGGCAGGGCGACGAGCAGTACTTC. Protein product: CASSQWQGDEQYF.

This clonotype occurred many times. The chain recombines TRBV5-1 with TRBJ2-7; TRBD2 is a possible D gene (5 bases). The V gene's germline CDR1 is SGHRS and CDR2 YFSETQ. The V end was cut by 1 base, the J end by 0 bases, with 11 bases between. The CDR3 sequence is 15 residues long. Here the CDR3 reads CASSLTEVSSYEQYF. The CDR3 DNA is TGCGCCAGCAGCTTGACGGAGGTGAGCTCCTACGAGCAGTACTTC.